These 7 T cell receptor beta chains share one sample of origin, sequenced in a study of blood T cell repertoires in COVID-19. Sequenced by immunoSEQ multiplex PCR; TCRdb stores in-frame clones only, minus some. The table has about 94,000 clones, 78% seen once; the top ten hold roughly 6.7%. Sequencing was performed on peripheral blood. The receptor source for this set is a man aged 70 or older with COVID-19, enrolled during active disease.

This chain connects TRBV4-1 to TRBJ1-6, with D unresolved. This CDR3 is 17 amino acids long. CDR1 MGHRA and CDR2 YSYEKL come from the germline V gene. V lost 4 bases, J lost 4 bases, and 17 bases lay in between. DNA for the CDR3: TGCGCCAGCAGCCGCTACCAGGACGGGGTATATAATTCACCCCTCCACTTT. It specifies CASSRYQDGVYNSPLHF.

This clone came up many times. J is TRBJ1-2 and V is TRBV2, with 8 nucleotides matching TRBD1. The V and J ends lost 6 bases and 2 bases, in that order; junction bases with no gene match: 2. CDR1 SNHLY and CDR2 FYNNEI come from the germline V gene. This CDR3 is built from 13 residues. The CDR3 here is CASRDRVNYGYTF. DNA for the CDR3: TGTGCCAGCAGGGACAGGGTCAACTATGGCTACACCTTC.

The chain is built from TRBV7-2 and TRBJ2-3; D possibly corresponds to TRBD1 (5 bases). The CDR3 length is 11 residues. The ends were cut back, 6 bases at V and 5 bases at J, with 6 bases in the middle. Germline V gene sequence: CDR1 SGHTA, CDR2 FQGNSA. In DNA form, the CDR3 reads TGTGCCAGCAGTGACAGAGATACGCAGTATTTT. It yields the protein CASSDRDTQYF.

In DNA, the CDR3 is TGTGCCAGCAGCTTCGACGGTTACTACTACGAGCAGTACTTC. It specifies CASSFDGYYYEQYF. The chain has TRBV7-2 and TRBJ2-7, with D uncertain. Looked up from germline, CDR1 is SGHTA and CDR2 is FQGNSA. This CDR3 comprises 14 residues. V was clipped by 3 bases and J by 3 bases, with 12 bases between them.

This chain links TRBV18 with TRBJ2-1; D might be TRBD1 (5 bases). Trimming took 3 bases from V and 5 from J, leaving 20 bases between them. The CDR3 consists of 17 residues. Germline lookup yields CDR1 KGHSH and CDR2 LQKENI. For the CDR3, the DNA is TGTGCCAGCTCACCCTACACCCTGACAGCAGGAAACAATGAGCAGTTCTTC. It encodes CASSPYTLTAGNNEQFF.

This chain connects TRBV3-1 (or the pseudogene TRBV3-2) to TRBJ2-1, with 8 nucleotides matching TRBD2. The V segment lost 4 bases and the J segment 0 bases; nucleotides outside the gene matches: 8. There are 17 residues in the CDR3. Per the germline V gene, CDR1 is LGHDT and CDR2 is YNNKEL (reference sequence). The CDR3 DNA sequence: TGTGCCAGCAGCCCCACCGGGGGGGTAGTCTCCTACAATGAGCAGTTCTTC. This encodes CASSPTGGVVSYNEQFF.

The CDR3 coding sequence is TGTGCCAGCAGCGACGGAGAGGGCTGTGGCTACACCTTC. It translates to CASSDGEGCGYTF. The chain links TRBV21-1 to TRBJ1-2. TRBV21-1 is termed a pseudogene. The CDR3 totals 13 residues.